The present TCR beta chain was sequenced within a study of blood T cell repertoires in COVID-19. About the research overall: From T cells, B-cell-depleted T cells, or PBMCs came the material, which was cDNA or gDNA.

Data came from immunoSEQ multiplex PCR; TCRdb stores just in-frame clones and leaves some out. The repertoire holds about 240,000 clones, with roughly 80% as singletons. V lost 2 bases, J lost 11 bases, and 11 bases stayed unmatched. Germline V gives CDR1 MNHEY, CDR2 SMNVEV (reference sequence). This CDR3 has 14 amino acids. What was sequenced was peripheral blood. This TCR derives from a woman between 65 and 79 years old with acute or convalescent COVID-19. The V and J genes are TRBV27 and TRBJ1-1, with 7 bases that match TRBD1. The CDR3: CASSLSFRGTDAFF. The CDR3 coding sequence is TGTGCCAGCAGTTTAAGTTTTAGGGGGACAGATGCTTTCTTT.